The 30 T cell receptor beta chains given below trace back to one sample, sequenced in a study of CD8+ T cells in alopecia areata. The treatment here: oral pan-JAK inhibitor, 5-10 mg twice daily. In each case, RNA was isolated and then reverse transcribed into cDNA as the sequencing template. Profiled with immunoSEQ multiplex PCR; TCRdb holds only in-frame clones, not every one. There are approximately 280,000 clones in the sample; 55% to 70% occur only once, and approximately 1.8% lies in the top ten. The material sequenced was CD4+ T cells sorted from blood, taken at week 24, from a patient treated with tofacitinib. The receptors here all came from a human donor with alopecia areata.

Remarks on this clone: Other nucleotide sequences in the sample specify the same CDR3. The chain recombines TRBV5-1 with TRBJ2-5; D is unclear. Germline loops: CDR1 SGHRS, CDR2 YFSETQ. This CDR3 contains 13 residues. The V end lost 1 base, the J end lost 3 bases, and 7 bases lay between the germline ends. CDR3 loop: CASSLSGEETQYF. CDR3 nucleotides: TGCGCCAGCAGCTTGAGTGGTGAAGAGACCCAGTACTTC.

This chain joins TRBV29-1 and TRBJ1-2, with no clear D. The CDR3 length is 11 residues. V was pared by 4 bases and J by 7 bases, with 10 bases between. CDR1 and CDR2 (germline): SQVTM, ANQGSEA. CDR3 loop: CSVARGAGYTF. The CDR3 bases are TGCAGCGTTGCACGGGGAGCTGGCTACACCTTC.

The CDR3 region has the DNA TGTGCCAGCAGTCCGCGGACTTCCCCCGCGGGACAGCCCCAGCATTTT. As protein: CASSPRTSPAGQPQHF. The genes are TRBV28 and TRBJ1-5; no firm D call. This CDR3 is built from 16 residues. CDR1 is MDHEN and CDR2 is SYDVKM in the germline V gene. V lost 5 bases to trimming and J lost 7 bases, with 21 bases between them.

The chain links TRBV5-1 to TRBJ2-3; the match to TRBD2 covers 13 bases. This CDR3 contains 17 residues. V lost 4 bases, J lost 2 bases, and 7 bases stayed unmatched. Germline CDR1 and CDR2: SGHRS and YFSETQ. The CDR3 nucleotides are TGCGCCAGCAGCCTCCGACTAGCGGGGGGTATCACAGATACGCAGTATTTT. This encodes CASSLRLAGGITDTQYF.

This sequence joins TRBV15 and TRBJ2-7; 9 bases fit TRBD1. V lost 2 bases to trimming and J lost 6 bases; unmatched junction nucleotides: 11. Per the germline V gene, CDR1 is LNHNV and CDR2 is YYDKDF (reference sequence). The CDR3 has 16 amino acids. CDR3 DNA: TGTGCCACCAGCAGATCCAAGGGACAGGGTGTAACCGAGCAGTACTTC. Its protein is CATSRSKGQGVTEQYF.

The DNA of the CDR3 is TGTGCCTGGAGTAAAGGGGGCGGCTACGAGCAGTACTTC. Protein: CAWSKGGGYEQYF. This chain joins TRBV30 and TRBJ2-7; 7 bases fit TRBD1. V gave up 2 bases and J gave up 3 bases; unmatched junction bases: 4. The germline V gene encodes CDR1 GTSNPN and CDR2 SVGIG (reference sequence). There are 13 residues in the CDR3.

The chain combines TRBV29-1 with TRBJ1-4; 9 nucleotides line up with TRBD1. Germline-derived CDR1 and CDR2 are SQVTM and ANQGSEA. The CDR3 covers 14 residues. V lost 5 bases, J lost 3 bases, and 4 bases stayed unmatched. CDR3: CSVTGGGSNEKLFF. The CDR3 DNA reads as TGCAGCGTTACAGGGGGCGGCTCTAATGAAAAACTGTTTTTT.

The V and J genes are TRBV4-3 and TRBJ2-7, with TRBD1 as a possible D gene (7 bases). The V gene's germline CDR1 is LGHNA and CDR2 YSLEER. The V gene lost 0 bases and the J gene lost 7 bases, with 13 bases spanning the gap. The CDR3 loop spans 14 amino acids. Here the CDR3 DNA reads TGCGCCAGCAGCCAAGAGACAGGGAGGATGGAGCAGTACTTC. It yields the protein CASSQETGRMEQYF.

This clone was observed at least ten times. The chain uses TRBV10-3 and TRBJ2-1; D is unclear. The CDR3 is made up of 14 amino acids. The germline V gene encodes CDR1 ENHRY and CDR2 SYGVKD. V shed 4 bases and J shed 3 bases, with 10 bases lying between them. CDR3 sequence (DNA): TGTGCCATCAGTGGGCTAGTAAACTACAATGAGCAGTTCTTC. It specifies CAISGLVNYNEQFF.

This clone was counted only a few times. CDR3 sequence reads: CASTTRTPSGRGTDTQYF. The CDR3 DNA sequence: TGTGCCAGTACCACCCGGACCCCTTCAGGTAGGGGCACAGATACGCAGTATTTT. The chain recombines TRBV19 with TRBJ2-3; D gene uncertain. V lost 7 bases and J 1 base, leaving 24 bases between the germline ends. Per the germline V gene, CDR1 is LNHDA and CDR2 is SQIVND (reference sequence). The CDR3 runs 18 residues.

This clone was recorded a few times. This chain links TRBV30 with TRBJ2-3, with D perhaps TRBD1 (5 bases). The CDR3 runs to 14 residues. Germline CDR1 reads GTSNPN; CDR2 reads SVGIG (reference sequence). With 4 bases removed from V and 3 bases from J, the gap between germline ends came to 14 bases. In DNA, the CDR3 is TGTGCCTGGACGGATGACAGTCTGACAGATACGCAGTATTTT. Amino acids: CAWTDDSLTDTQYF.

This clone was counted a few times. The rearrangement uses TRBV29-1 and TRBJ2-7; D not certain. V was clipped by 6 bases and J by 0 bases, with 12 bases between them. Per the germline V gene, CDR1 is SQVTM and CDR2 is ANQGSEA. CDR3 length: 13 residues. The CDR3 DNA reads TGCAGCGTACCGGACCCCGGCTCCTACGAGCAGTACTTC. It is translated as CSVPDPGSYEQYF.

This clone was seen more than once but under ten times. The genes are TRBV5-1 and TRBJ1-1; D unclear. Trimming stripped 0 bases from V and 10 bases from J, with 13 bases between. The CDR3 has 13 residues. Germline CDR1 is SGHRS and CDR2 is YFSETQ. In DNA form, the CDR3 reads TGCGCCAGCAGCTTGGAAGGACCGGGAGGAGCTTTCTTT. Translating it yields CASSLEGPGGAFF.

CDR3 region: CASSTVNSPLHF. In DNA, the CDR3 is TGTGCCAGCAGTACAGTGAATTCACCCCTCCACTTT. This rearrangement joins TRBV2 to TRBJ1-6, with D uncertain. Trimming removed 5 bases from V and 7 bases from J, with 6 bases in between. The CDR3 has 12 residues. CDR1 is SNHLY, CDR2 FYNNEI, per germline.

The rearrangement joins TRBV28 to TRBJ2-3; D is unresolved. Trimming took off 3 bases at V and 10 bases at J, with 14 bases between the two ends. This CDR3 comprises 13 residues. The V gene's germline CDR1 is MDHEN and CDR2 SYDVKM. The CDR3: CASSFGSGPSQYF. Here the CDR3 DNA reads TGTGCCAGCAGTTTTGGGTCGGGTCCCTCGCAGTATTTT. Full variable domain (remainder filled in from reference TRBV28 and TRBJ2-3): DVKVTQSSRYLVKRTGEKVFLECVQDMDHENMFWYRQDPGLGLRLIYFSYDVKMKEKGDIPEGYSVSREKKERFSLILESASTNQTSMYLCASSFGSGPSQYFGPGTRLTVL.

V gene TRBV29-1 combines with J gene TRBJ1-1; D is undetermined. Germline V gene lookup returns CDR1 SQVTM and CDR2 ANQGSEA. V lost 5 bases, J lost 0 bases, and 10 bases lay in between. CDR3 length equals 13 residues. The CDR3 spells CSVTASMNTEAFF. The DNA for the CDR3 is TGCAGCGTTACCGCCAGCATGAACACTGAAGCTTTCTTT.

The chain links TRBV7-3 to TRBJ2-3; the match to TRBD1 covers 9 bases. Germline V lookup: CDR1 SGHTA, CDR2 FQGTGA. The J segment lost 1 base and the V segment lost 1 base, leaving 6 bases of the junction unmatched. The CDR3 extends over 17 amino acids. The CDR3 sequence is CASSLNPTGGGTDTQYF. CDR3 DNA: TGTGCCAGCAGCTTAAACCCGACAGGGGGGGGCACAGATACGCAGTATTTT.

This chain uses TRBV4-1 with TRBJ2-4, with 8 bases matching TRBD1. The CDR3 runs to 16 residues. Per germline, CDR1 MGHRA and CDR2 YSYEKL. V was pared by 4 bases and J by 4 bases, with 9 bases of the junction left unmatched. The CDR3 DNA follows: TGCGCCAGCAGCCGAGAAATGGGACAGGTGAAAAACATTCAGTACTTC. Its protein product is CASSREMGQVKNIQYF.

This rearrangement joins TRBV9 to TRBJ2-1, with D perhaps being TRBD1 or TRBD2 (5 bases each). The germline gives CDR1 SGDLS, CDR2 YYNGEE. V lost 3 bases and J 4 bases, leaving 14 bases between the germline ends. The CDR3 is made up of 15 amino acids. CDR3: CASSAPGTIYNEQFF. Here the CDR3 DNA reads TGTGCCAGCAGCGCCCCAGGGACCATATACAATGAGCAGTTCTTC.

This clone was found a few times. The gene calls are TRBV15 and TRBJ2-7; D perhaps matches TRBD1 (6 bases). The CDR3 sequence is 14 residues long. CDR1 is LNHNV and CDR2 is YYDKDF in the germline V gene (reference sequence). Between the trimmed V and J ends, which lost 0 bases and 2 bases, there was a span of 8 bases. CDR3 amino acids: CATSRDRGTYEQYF. CDR3 in DNA: TGTGCCACCAGCAGAGATAGGGGGACCTACGAGCAGTACTTC.

Points on this clone: The sample carries other DNA sequences with the same CDR3. This sequence joins TRBV30 and TRBJ1-5; possibly TRBD1 for D (5 bases). Germline loops: CDR1 GTSNPN, CDR2 SVGIG (reference sequence). The CDR3 totals 13 residues. V was shortened by 0 bases and J by 4 bases, with 7 bases between the two germline ends. As DNA, the CDR3 is TGTGCCTGGAGTGTACGGGGGAATCAGCCCCAGCATTTT. Amino acid sequence: CAWSVRGNQPQHF. Looking up the rest from reference TRBV30 and TRBJ1-5 gives the full variable domain: SQTIHQWPATLVQPVGSPLSLECTVEGTSNPNLYWYRQAAGRGLQLLFYSVGIGQISSEVPQNLSASRPQDRQFILSSKKLLLSDSGFYLCAWSVRGNQPQHFGDGTRLSIL.

CDR3 in amino acids: CSVERGQVNTEAFF. The CDR3 nucleotides read TGCAGCGTTGAACGGGGACAGGTGAACACTGAAGCTTTCTTT. The chain combines TRBV29-1 with TRBJ1-1, with 8 bases fitting TRBD1. V shed 2 bases and J 0 bases; nucleotides not matched to a gene: 2. CDR3 length: 14 amino acids. Germline V CDR1 and CDR2: SQVTM, ANQGSEA.

This chain links TRBV5-1 with TRBJ1-6; TRBD1 matches at 9 bases. The CDR3 runs 18 residues. Germline V gene sequence: CDR1 SGHRS, CDR2 YFSETQ. Trimming removed 1 base from V and 6 bases from J; junction bases left unmatched: 11. The CDR3 coding sequence is TGCGCCAGCAGCTTGACCCAACAGGGGGCGACCCCTAATTCACCCCTCCACTTT. Amino acid sequence: CASSLTQQGATPNSPLHF. Combining the CDR3 with reference TRBV5-1 and TRBJ1-6 gives the whole variable domain KAGVTQTPRYLIKTRGQQVTLSCSPISGHRSVSWYQQTPGQGLQFLFEYFSETQRNKGNFPGRFSGRQFSNSRSEMNVSTLELGDSALYLCASSLTQQGATPNSPLHFGNGTRLTVT.

V usage is TRBV30 and J usage is TRBJ1-1; 7 positions agree with TRBD1. There are 13 residues in the CDR3. With V trimmed by 5 bases and J by 2 bases, 5 bases remained unmatched. Germline-derived CDR1 and CDR2 are GTSNPN and SVGIG (reference sequence). The chain's CDR3 is CAWDGQENTEAFF. The CDR3 DNA sequence: TGTGCCTGGGACGGACAGGAAAACACTGAAGCTTTCTTT.

The chain recombines TRBV5-6 with TRBJ2-2, with D tentatively TRBD1 (9 bases). The V gene's germline CDR1 is SGHDT and CDR2 YYEEEE. Trimming shortened V by 4 bases and J by 3 bases, and 19 bases separated the two germline ends. This CDR3 contains 17 residues. CDR3 sequence: CASSPGGTGRYTGELFF. CDR3 coding DNA: TGTGCCAGCAGCCCGGGGGGGACAGGGAGATACACCGGGGAGCTGTTTTTT. Together with reference TRBV5-6 and TRBJ2-2, the CDR3 gives the full variable domain: DAGVTQSPTHLIKTRGQQVTLRCSPKSGHDTVSWYQQALGQGPQFIFQYYEEEERQRGNFPDRFSGHQFPNYSSELNVNALLLGDSALYLCASSPGGTGRYTGELFFGEGSRLTVL.

This clone was recorded a few times. This chain connects TRBV4-3 to TRBJ2-5; 8 bases agree with TRBD1. Germline V CDR1 and CDR2: LGHNA, YSLEER. CDR3 length equals 14 residues. Trimming removed 4 bases from V and 7 bases from J; junction bases left unmatched: 8. DNA for the CDR3: TGCGCCAGCAGCCTCGGGACAGGCCCGGGGACCCAGTACTTC. It codes for CASSLGTGPGTQYF.

J is TRBJ1-1 and V is TRBV29-1; 9 bases are shared with TRBD1. V was clipped by 5 bases and J by 6 bases; unmatched bases: 7. Germline CDR1 and CDR2: SQVTM and ANQGSEA. CDR3 length: 13 residues. The CDR3 is CSVSGTGFPEAFF. CDR3 bases: TGCAGCGTTTCCGGGACAGGGTTTCCTGAAGCTTTCTTT.

Only a few counts were recorded for this clone. The chain employs TRBV10-3 and TRBJ1-1; D possibly corresponds to TRBD1 (5 bases). This CDR3 is 13 amino acids long. V gave up 0 bases and J gave up 5 bases, with 7 bases separating them. CDR1 is ENHRY and CDR2 is SYGVKD in the germline V gene. CDR3 bases: TGTGCCATCAGTGAGTCGGGGGAGACTGAAGCTTTCTTT. Residues: CAISESGETEAFF.

V gene TRBV4-2 combines with J gene TRBJ2-5; D may match TRBD1 or TRBD2 (5 bases each). V was pared by 4 bases and J by 2 bases, with 14 bases between. The CDR3 spans 15 residues. Germline CDR1 and CDR2: LGHNA and YNFKEQ. The CDR3 sequence: CASSPFRGPQETQYF. The CDR3 coding sequence is TGTGCCAGCAGCCCTTTTAGGGGACCTCAAGAGACCCAGTACTTC.

The V gene is TRBV4-1, the J gene TRBJ2-2; D may match TRBD1 or TRBD2 (5 bases each). The ends were cut back, 4 bases at V and 2 bases at J, with 8 bases in the middle. The CDR3 is made up of 14 amino acids. Germline CDR1 reads MGHRA; CDR2 reads YSYEKL. CDR3 protein: CASSPGPNTGELFF. In DNA, the CDR3 is TGCGCCAGCAGCCCGGGACCCAACACCGGGGAGCTGTTTTTT.